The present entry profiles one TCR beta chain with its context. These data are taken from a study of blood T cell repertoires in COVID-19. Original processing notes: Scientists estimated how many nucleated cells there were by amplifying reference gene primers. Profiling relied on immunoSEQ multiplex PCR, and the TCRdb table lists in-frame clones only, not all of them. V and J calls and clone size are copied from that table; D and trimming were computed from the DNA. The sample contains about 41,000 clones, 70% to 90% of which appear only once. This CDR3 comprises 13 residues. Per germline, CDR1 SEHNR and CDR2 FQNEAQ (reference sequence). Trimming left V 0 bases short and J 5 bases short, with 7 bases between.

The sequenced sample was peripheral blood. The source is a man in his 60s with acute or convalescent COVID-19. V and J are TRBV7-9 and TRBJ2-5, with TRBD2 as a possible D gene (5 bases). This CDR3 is CASSLAGSETQYF. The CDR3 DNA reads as TGTGCCAGCAGCTTAGCAGGGAGCGAGACCCAGTACTTC.